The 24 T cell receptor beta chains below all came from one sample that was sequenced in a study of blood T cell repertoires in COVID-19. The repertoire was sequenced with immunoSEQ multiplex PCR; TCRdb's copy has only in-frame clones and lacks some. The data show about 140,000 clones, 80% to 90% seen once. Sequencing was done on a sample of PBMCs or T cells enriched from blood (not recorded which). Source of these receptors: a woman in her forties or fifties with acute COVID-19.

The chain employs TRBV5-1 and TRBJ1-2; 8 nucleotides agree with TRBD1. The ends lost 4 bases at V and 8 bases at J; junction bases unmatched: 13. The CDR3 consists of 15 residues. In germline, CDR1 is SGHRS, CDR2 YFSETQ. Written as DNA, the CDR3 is TGCGCCAGCAGCGAGAGCCCGGGGGCAGGGGGCGGCTACACCTTC. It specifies CASSESPGAGGGYTF.

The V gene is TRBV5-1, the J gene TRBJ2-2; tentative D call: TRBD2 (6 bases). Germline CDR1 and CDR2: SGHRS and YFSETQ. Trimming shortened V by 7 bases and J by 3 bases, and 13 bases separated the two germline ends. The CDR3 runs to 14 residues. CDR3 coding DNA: TGCGCCAGCCGCGGGACGGTCGACACCGGGGAGCTGTTTTTT. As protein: CASRGTVDTGELFF.

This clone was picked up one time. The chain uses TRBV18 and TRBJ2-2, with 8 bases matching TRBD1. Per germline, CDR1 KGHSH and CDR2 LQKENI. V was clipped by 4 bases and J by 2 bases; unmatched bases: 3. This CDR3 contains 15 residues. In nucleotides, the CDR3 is TGTGCCAGCTCACTGGGACAGGTTAACACCGGGGAGCTGTTTTTT. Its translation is CASSLGQVNTGELFF.

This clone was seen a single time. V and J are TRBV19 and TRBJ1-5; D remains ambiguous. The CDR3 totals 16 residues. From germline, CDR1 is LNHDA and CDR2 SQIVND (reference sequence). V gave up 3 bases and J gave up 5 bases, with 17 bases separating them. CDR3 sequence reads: CASSIWPGNMDQPQHF. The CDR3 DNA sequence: TGTGCCAGTAGTATTTGGCCAGGTAATATGGATCAGCCCCAGCATTTT.

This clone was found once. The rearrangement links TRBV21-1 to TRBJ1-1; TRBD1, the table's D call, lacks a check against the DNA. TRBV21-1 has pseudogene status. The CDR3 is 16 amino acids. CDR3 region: CASSSEGTGGCTEAFF. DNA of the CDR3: TGTGCCAGCAGCTCCGAGGGAACAGGGGGCTGCACTGAAGCTTTCTTT.

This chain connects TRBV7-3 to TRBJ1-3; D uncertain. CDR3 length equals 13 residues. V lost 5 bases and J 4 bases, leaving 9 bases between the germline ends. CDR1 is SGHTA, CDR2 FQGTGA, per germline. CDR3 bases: TGTGCCAGCAGCCTCCGGAGGGGAAACACCATATATTTT. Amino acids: CASSLRRGNTIYF.

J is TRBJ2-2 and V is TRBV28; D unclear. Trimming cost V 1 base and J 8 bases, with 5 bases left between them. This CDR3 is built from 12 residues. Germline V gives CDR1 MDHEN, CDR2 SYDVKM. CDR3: CASSLLTGELFF. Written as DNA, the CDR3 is TGTGCCAGCAGTTTATTGACTGGGGAGCTGTTTTTT.

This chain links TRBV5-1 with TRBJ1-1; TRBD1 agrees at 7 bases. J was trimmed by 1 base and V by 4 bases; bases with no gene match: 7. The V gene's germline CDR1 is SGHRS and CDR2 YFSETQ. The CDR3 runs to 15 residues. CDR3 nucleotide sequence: TGCGCCAGCAGCATAACCGGGACAGAGAACACTGAAGCTTTCTTT. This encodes CASSITGTENTEAFF.

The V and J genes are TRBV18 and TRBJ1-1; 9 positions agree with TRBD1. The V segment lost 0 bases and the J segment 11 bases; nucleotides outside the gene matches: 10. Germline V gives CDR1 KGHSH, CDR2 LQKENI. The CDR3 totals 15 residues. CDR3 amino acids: CASSPPPGTGQYAFF. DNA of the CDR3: TGTGCCAGCTCACCACCCCCAGGGACAGGGCAGTATGCTTTCTTT.

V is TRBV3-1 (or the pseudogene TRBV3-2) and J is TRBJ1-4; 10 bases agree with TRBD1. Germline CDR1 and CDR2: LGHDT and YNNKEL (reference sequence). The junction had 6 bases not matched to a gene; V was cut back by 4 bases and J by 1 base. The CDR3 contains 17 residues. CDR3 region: CASSRSDRGLTNEKLFF. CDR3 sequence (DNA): TGTGCCAGCAGCCGATCCGACAGGGGGCTAACTAATGAAAAACTGTTTTTT.

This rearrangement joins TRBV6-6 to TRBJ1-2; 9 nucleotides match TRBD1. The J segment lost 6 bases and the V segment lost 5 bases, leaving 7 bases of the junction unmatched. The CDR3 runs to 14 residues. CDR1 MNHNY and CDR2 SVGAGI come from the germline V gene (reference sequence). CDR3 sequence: CASSPPGQGNGYTF. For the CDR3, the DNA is TGTGCCAGCAGTCCCCCCGGACAGGGGAATGGCTACACCTTC.

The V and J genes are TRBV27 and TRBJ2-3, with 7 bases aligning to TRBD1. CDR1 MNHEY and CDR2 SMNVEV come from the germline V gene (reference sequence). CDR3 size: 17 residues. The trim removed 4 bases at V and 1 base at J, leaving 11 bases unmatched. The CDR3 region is CASSSKTGPGGTDTQYF. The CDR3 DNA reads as TGTGCCAGCAGTTCAAAGACAGGGCCAGGGGGCACAGATACGCAGTATTTT.

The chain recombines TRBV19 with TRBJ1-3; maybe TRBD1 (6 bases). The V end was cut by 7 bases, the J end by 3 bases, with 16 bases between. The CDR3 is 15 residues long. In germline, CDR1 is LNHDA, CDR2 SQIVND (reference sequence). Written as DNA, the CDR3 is TGTGCCAGTATTTCCACAGCAGGGGATGGAAACACCATATATTTT. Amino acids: CASISTAGDGNTIYF.

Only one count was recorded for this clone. CDR3 sequence reads: CASKRTGDGYTF. Here the CDR3 DNA reads TGTGCCAGCAAGAGGACAGGGGACGGCTACACCTTC. The V and J genes are TRBV2 and TRBJ1-2; 9 bases agree with TRBD1. Germline CDR1 SNHLY, CDR2 FYNNEI. The V and J ends lost 7 bases and 8 bases, in that order; junction bases with no gene match: 5. The CDR3 runs to 12 residues.

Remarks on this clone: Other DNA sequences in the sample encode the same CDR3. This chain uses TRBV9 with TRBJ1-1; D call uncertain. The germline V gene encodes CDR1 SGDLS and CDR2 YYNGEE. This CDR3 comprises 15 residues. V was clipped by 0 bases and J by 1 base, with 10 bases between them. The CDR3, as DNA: TGTGCCAGCAGCGTAGGCGGCAACCCGAACACTGAAGCTTTCTTT. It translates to CASSVGGNPNTEAFF.

The CDR3 DNA is TGCGCCAGCAGCTTGGGGGGAGTCACTGAAGCTTTCTTT. Encoded protein: CASSLGGVTEAFF. This chain uses TRBV5-1 with TRBJ1-1; D unclear. Trimming took 0 bases from V and 4 from J, leaving 7 bases between them. Germline V gene data show CDR1 as SGHRS and CDR2 as YFSETQ. The CDR3 is 13 residues long.

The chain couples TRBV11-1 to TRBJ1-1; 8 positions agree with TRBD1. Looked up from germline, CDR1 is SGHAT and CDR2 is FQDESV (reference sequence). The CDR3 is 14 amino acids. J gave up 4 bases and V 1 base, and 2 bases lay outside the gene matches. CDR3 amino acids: CASSLVTGGTEAFF. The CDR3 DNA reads TGTGCCAGCAGCTTAGTCACAGGGGGCACTGAAGCTTTCTTT.

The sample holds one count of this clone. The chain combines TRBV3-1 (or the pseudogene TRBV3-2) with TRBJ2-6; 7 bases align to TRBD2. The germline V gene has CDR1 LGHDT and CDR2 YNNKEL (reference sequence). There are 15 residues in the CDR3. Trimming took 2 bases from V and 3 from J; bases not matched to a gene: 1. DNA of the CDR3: TGTGCCAGCAGCCAACGGGGGGATGGGGCCAACGTCCTGACTTTC. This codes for CASSQRGDGANVLTF.

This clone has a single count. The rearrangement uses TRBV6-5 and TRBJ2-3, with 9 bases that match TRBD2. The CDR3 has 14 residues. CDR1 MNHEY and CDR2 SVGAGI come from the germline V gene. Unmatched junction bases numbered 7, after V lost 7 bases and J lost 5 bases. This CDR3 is CASKIAGVVDTQYF. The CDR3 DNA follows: TGTGCCAGCAAAATAGCGGGAGTGGTAGATACGCAGTATTTT.

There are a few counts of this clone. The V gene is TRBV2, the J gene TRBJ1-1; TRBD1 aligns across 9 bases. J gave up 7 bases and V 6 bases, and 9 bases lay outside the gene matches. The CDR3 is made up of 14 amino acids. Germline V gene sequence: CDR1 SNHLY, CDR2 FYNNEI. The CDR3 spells CASRQPQGAHEAFF. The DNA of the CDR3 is TGTGCCAGCAGGCAACCACAGGGGGCCCATGAAGCTTTCTTT.

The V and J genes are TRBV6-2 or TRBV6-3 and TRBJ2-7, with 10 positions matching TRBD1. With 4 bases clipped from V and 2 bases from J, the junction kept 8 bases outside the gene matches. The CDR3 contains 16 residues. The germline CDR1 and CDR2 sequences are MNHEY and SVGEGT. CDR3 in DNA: TGTGCCAGCAGTTCCGATTGGGGACAGGGGCCCTACGAGCAGTACTTC. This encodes CASSSDWGQGPYEQYF.

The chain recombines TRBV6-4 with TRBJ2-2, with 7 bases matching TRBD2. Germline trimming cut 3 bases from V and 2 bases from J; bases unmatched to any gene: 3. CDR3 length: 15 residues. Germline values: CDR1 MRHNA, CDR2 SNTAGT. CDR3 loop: CASSEGAGNTGELFF. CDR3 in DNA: TGTGCCAGCAGTGAAGGAGCGGGAAACACCGGGGAGCTGTTTTTT.

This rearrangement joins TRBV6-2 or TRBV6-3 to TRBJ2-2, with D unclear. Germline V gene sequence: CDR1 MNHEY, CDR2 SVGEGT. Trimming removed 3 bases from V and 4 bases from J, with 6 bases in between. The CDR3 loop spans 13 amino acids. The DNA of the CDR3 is TGTGCCAGCAGTTATAGCTTCACCGGGGAGCTGTTTTTT. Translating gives CASSYSFTGELFF.

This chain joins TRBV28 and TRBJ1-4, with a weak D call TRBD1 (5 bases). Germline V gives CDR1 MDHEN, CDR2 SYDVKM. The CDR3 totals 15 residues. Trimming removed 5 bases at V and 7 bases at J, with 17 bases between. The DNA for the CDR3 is TGTGCCAGCAGTGCCCTCTCGGGGGGGGGTGAAAAACTGTTTTTT. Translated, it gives CASSALSGGGEKLFF.